The 15 T cell receptor beta chains below were found in one sample sequenced in a study of shared clonotypes between healthy human individuals. Clones were read by immunoSEQ multiplex PCR, and TCRdb kept only the in-frame ones, dropping some. Among roughly 640,000 clones, 95% to 98% were seen once, and the ten largest hold around 0.058%. The sample consisted of naive CD4+ T cells sorted from blood. Stated subset: CD45RA+ positively selected. The receptors here all came from a woman aged 25-40 years in good health.

The V call is TRBV7-2, the J call TRBJ2-3; perhaps TRBD2 as D (7 bases). The V end was cut by 3 bases, the J end by 2 bases, with 18 bases between. This CDR3 has 17 amino acids. Germline V lookup: CDR1 SGHTA, CDR2 FQGNSA. CDR3 DNA sequence: TGTGCCAGCAGCTTCGCGGGGGCTTCGTATCCCACAGATACGCAGTATTTT. This sequence encodes CASSFAGASYPTDTQYF.

The chain couples TRBV21-1 to TRBJ1-5. TRBV21-1 represents a pseudogene. The CDR3 consists of 18 residues. CDR3 protein: CASSKRRDPQERDQPQHF. The CDR3 DNA reads as TGTGCCAGCAGCAAAAGGCGGGACCCCCAGGAAAGGGATCAGCCCCAGCATTTT.

There are a few counts of this clone. The sample has other DNA sequences that encode this CDR3 too. CDR3 sequence reads: CASSGSYEQYF. The CDR3 DNA reads TGTGCCAGCAGTGGCTCCTACGAGCAGTACTTC. V usage is TRBV27 and J usage is TRBJ2-7, with D unclear. CDR1 is MNHEY, CDR2 SMNVEV, per germline (reference sequence). The CDR3 runs to 11 residues. The V gene lost 5 bases and the J gene lost 0 bases, with 2 bases spanning the gap.

This chain links TRBV11-2 with TRBJ1-2; perhaps TRBD1 as D (6 bases). Germline V gives CDR1 SGHAT, CDR2 FQNNGV. CDR3 length equals 14 residues. Trimming took 2 bases from V and 3 from J, leaving 10 bases between them. The CDR3 here is CASSLMDRDYGYTF. The CDR3 DNA follows: TGTGCCAGCAGCTTAATGGACAGAGACTATGGCTACACCTTC.

The chain couples TRBV28 to TRBJ2-1; no firm D call. V lost 4 bases, J lost 0 bases, and 19 bases lay in between. The V gene's germline CDR1 is MDHEN and CDR2 SYDVKM. The CDR3 contains 18 residues. The CDR3 bases are TGTGCCAGCAGTTACCTGATCCCGACACCGAGCTCCTACAATGAGCAGTTCTTC. Amino acids: CASSYLIPTPSSYNEQFF.

The V gene is TRBV2, the J gene TRBJ2-7, with D tentatively TRBD1 or TRBD2 (5 bases each). V lost 7 bases and J lost 5, with 12 bases in between. The CDR3 is 12 amino acids. In germline, CDR1 is SNHLY, CDR2 FYNNEI. CDR3 residues: CASTTEGNEQYF. Here the CDR3 DNA reads TGTGCCAGCACGACAGAGGGTAACGAGCAGTACTTC.

The V call is TRBV28, the J call TRBJ1-2, with no clear D. Trimming left V 3 bases short and J 4 bases short, with 12 bases between. Per the germline V gene, CDR1 is MDHEN and CDR2 is SYDVKM. The CDR3 covers 14 residues. This CDR3 reads CASSLAGLSYGYTF. CDR3 in DNA: TGTGCCAGCAGTTTGGCAGGTTTGAGCTATGGCTACACCTTC.

This chain uses TRBV27 with TRBJ2-1; the match to TRBD2 covers 9 bases. Germline CDR1 is MNHEY and CDR2 is SMNVEV (reference sequence). This CDR3 region has 15 residues. J was trimmed by 6 bases and V by 5 bases; bases with no gene match: 8. CDR3 nucleotide sequence: TGTGCCAGCAGTGCAGCGGGAGGCCGGGTCAATGAGCAGTTCTTC. This encodes CASSAAGGRVNEQFF.

V usage is TRBV2 and J usage is TRBJ2-2; unclear D gene. The V gene lost 6 bases and the J gene lost 5 bases, with 7 bases spanning the gap. The V gene's germline CDR1 is SNHLY and CDR2 FYNNEI. This CDR3 spans 12 amino acids. CDR3 coding DNA: TGTGCCAGCAGGTTTGAAACCGGGGAGCTGTTTTTT. It translates to CASRFETGELFF. Complete variable domain (other parts from reference TRBV2 and TRBJ2-2): EPEVTQTPSHQVTQMGQEVILRCVPISNHLYFYWYRQILGQKVEFLVSFYNNEISEKSEIFDDQFSVERPDGSNFTLKIRSTKLEDSAMYFCASRFETGELFFGEGSRLTVL.

The chain employs TRBV19 and TRBJ2-1; the match to TRBD1 covers 8 bases. CDR1 is LNHDA, CDR2 SQIVND, per germline (reference sequence). The CDR3 is 14 residues long. Trimming at V came to 5 bases and at J to 13 bases, leaving 13 bases not matched to a gene. CDR3 bases: TGTGCCAGTAGTTACTCAGGGGGCGGCGCCGGCCAGTTCTTC. As protein: CASSYSGGGAGQFF.

V is TRBV7-8 and J is TRBJ1-2; D perhaps matches TRBD1 (5 bases). The V end was cut by 5 bases, the J end by 4 bases, with 17 bases between. Germline loops: CDR1 SGHVS, CDR2 FQNEAQ. The CDR3 is 15 residues long. The chain's CDR3 is CASSPAGGVSYGYTF. The CDR3 DNA reads as TGTGCCAGCAGCCCGGCGGGGGGGGTCAGCTATGGCTACACCTTC.

CDR3 nucleotides: TGTGCCAGCAGCAGATCGCAGGGGCCACTGAACACCGGGGAGCTGTTTTTT. Translation: CASSRSQGPLNTGELFF. This sequence joins TRBV7-9 and TRBJ2-2, with D maybe TRBD1 (6 bases). Germline assignment: CDR1 SEHNR and CDR2 FQNEAQ (reference sequence). The CDR3 spans 17 residues. Trimming took off 5 bases at V and 1 base at J, with 17 bases between the two ends.

This clone showed up just a few times. The genes are TRBV6-5 and TRBJ2-7; 10 positions agree with TRBD2. V trimming: 2 bases; J trimming: 6 bases; junction bases outside the gene matches: 4. Germline values: CDR1 MNHEY, CDR2 SVGAGI. The CDR3 spans 14 residues. The CDR3 region is CASSYETSGREQYF. In DNA, the CDR3 is TGTGCCAGCAGTTACGAGACTAGCGGGCGCGAGCAGTACTTC.

V is TRBV5-6 and J is TRBJ2-1, with TRBD2 identical over 9 bases. Trimming at V came to 4 bases and at J to 0 bases, leaving 8 bases not matched to a gene. Germline V gene lookup returns CDR1 SGHDT and CDR2 YYEEEE. This CDR3 has 17 amino acids. The CDR3 loop is CASSLRAGGSSYNEQFF. The CDR3 nucleotides read TGTGCCAGCAGCCTACGGGCGGGGGGGAGCTCCTACAATGAGCAGTTCTTC. The variable domain in full, with the rest retrieved from reference TRBV5-6 and TRBJ2-1, is DAGVTQSPTHLIKTRGQQVTLRCSPKSGHDTVSWYQQALGQGPQFIFQYYEEEERQRGNFPDRFSGHQFPNYSSELNVNALLLGDSALYLCASSLRAGGSSYNEQFFGPGTRLTVL.

The V call is TRBV5-1, the J call TRBJ2-5, with TRBD2 identical over 16 bases. J gave up 2 bases and V 4 bases, and 8 bases lay outside the gene matches. Germline CDR1 and CDR2: SGHRS and YFSETQ. The CDR3 spans 18 residues. CDR3 DNA sequence: TGCGCCAGCAGCCCGGGACTAGCGGGAGGGAAAAGACAAGAGACCCAGTACTTC. Translated, it gives CASSPGLAGGKRQETQYF.